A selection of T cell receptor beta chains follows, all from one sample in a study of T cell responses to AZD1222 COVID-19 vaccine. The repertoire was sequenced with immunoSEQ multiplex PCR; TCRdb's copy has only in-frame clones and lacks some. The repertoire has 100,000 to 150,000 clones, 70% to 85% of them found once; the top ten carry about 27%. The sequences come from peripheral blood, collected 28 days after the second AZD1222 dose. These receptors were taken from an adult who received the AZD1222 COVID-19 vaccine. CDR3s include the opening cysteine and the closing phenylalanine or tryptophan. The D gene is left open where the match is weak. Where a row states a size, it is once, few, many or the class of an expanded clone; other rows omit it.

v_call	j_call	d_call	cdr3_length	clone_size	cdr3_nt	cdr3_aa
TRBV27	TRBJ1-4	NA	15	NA	TGTGCCAGCAGTCCCGGTGGAGGGGGGAGCGAAAAACTGTTTTTT	CASSPGGGGSEKLFF
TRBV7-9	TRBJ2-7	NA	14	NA	TGTGCCAGCAGCTCCCAGGGTGACTCCTACGAGCAGTACTTC	CASSSQGDSYEQYF
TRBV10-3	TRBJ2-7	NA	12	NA	TGTGCCATCAGTGAGTCGGACATGGGATCAAACTTC	CAISESDMGSNF
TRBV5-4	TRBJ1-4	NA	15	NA	TGTGCCAGCAGCCAGGAAGGGGGAGCTAATGAAAAACTGTTTTTT	CASSQEGGANEKLFF
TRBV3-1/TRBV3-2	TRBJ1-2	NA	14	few	TGTGCCAGCAGCCAAGATCGGGGCGGCTATGGCTACACCTTC	CASSQDRGGYGYTF
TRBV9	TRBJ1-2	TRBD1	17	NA	TGTGCCAGCAGCGCTTCCGAGCAGGGGGACGACCCTTTTGGCTACACCTTC	CASSASEQGDDPFGYTF
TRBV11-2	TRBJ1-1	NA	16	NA	TGTGCCAGCAGCTTATATGTGGGTCCCTCGGAGGGAAAAGCTTTCTTT	CASSLYVGPSEGKAFF
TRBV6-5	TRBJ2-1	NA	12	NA	TGTGCCAGCTATCGGGGGGCCTATGAGCAGTTCTTC	CASYRGAYEQFF
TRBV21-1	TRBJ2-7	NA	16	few	TGTGCCAGCAGCAAAGACCTAGCGGGGTGGGGCTACAAGCAGTACTTC	CASSKDLAGWGYKQYF
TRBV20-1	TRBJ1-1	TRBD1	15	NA	TGCAGTGCTAGTGGTGCAGGGGGCGAGGTCACTGAAGCTTTCTTT	CSASGAGGEVTEAFF
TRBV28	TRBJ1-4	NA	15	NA	TGTGCCAGCAGGTTTAGAGGGGGGACTAATGAAAAACTGTTTTTT	CASRFRGGTNEKLFF
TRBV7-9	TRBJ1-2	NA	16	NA	TGTGCCAGCAGCTTAGTTCGTGGCGGGCAAAACTATGGCTACACCTTC	CASSLVRGGQNYGYTF
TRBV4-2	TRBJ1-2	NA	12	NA	TGTGCCAGCAGCCAAGAGAGCGCCGGCTACACCTTC	CASSQESAGYTF
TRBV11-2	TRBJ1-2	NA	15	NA	TGTGCCAGCAGCCCCTTTAGGGGACCGGTAAATGGCTACACCTTC	CASSPFRGPVNGYTF
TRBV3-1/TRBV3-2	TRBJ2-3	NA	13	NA	TGTGCCAGCAGCCAAGATGTCCTGGGGGCGCAGTATTTT	CASSQDVLGAQYF
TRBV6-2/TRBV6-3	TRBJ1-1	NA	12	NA	TGTGCCAGCAGTTACGGCTGGGGGCAAGCTTTCTTT	CASSYGWGQAFF
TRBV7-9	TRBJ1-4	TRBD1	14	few	TGTGCCAGCAGCTTTCAGGGGGGAAGGGAAAAACTGTTTTTT	CASSFQGGREKLFF
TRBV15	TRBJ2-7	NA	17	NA	TGTGCCACCAGCCAGGACGCGGCAGGGGTAGGATCCTACGAGCAGTACTTC	CATSQDAAGVGSYEQYF
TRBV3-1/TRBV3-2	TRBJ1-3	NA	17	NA	TGTGCCAGCAGCCAAGACGTCGGGGCTGGGACTGGAAACACCATATATTTT	CASSQDVGAGTGNTIYF
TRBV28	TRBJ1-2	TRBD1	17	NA	TGTGCCAGCAGTTTTTCAACCCCGGGACAGGGGGCCTATGGCTACACCTTC	CASSFSTPGQGAYGYTF
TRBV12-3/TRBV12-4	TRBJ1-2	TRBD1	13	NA	TGTGCCAGCAGTTTGGGGCCAGGGGGTGGCTACACCTTC	CASSLGPGGGYTF
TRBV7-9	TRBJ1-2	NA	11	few	TGTGCCAGCAGCTTAGGTGGTGGCTACACCTTC	CASSLGGGYTF
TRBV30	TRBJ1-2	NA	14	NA	TGTGCCTGGAGTGTACGCGGGAGGGACTCCAGCTACACCTTC	CAWSVRGRDSSYTF
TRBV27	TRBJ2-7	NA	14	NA	TGTGCCAGCAGTTTAGGGGTAGAGTCCTACGAGCAGTACTTC	CASSLGVESYEQYF
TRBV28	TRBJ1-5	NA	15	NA	TGTGCCAGCAGTTTGAGGGTGGGACAACATCAGCCCCAGCATTTT	CASSLRVGQHQPQHF
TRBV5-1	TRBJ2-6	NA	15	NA	TGCGCCAGCGATGAAGGAGGGTCCGGGGCCAACGTCCTGACTTTC	CASDEGGSGANVLTF
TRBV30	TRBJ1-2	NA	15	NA	TGTGCCTGGAGTGACACAACGGGACGGAGATATGGCTACACCTTC	CAWSDTTGRRYGYTF
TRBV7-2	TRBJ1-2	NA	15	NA	TGTGCCAGCAGCCAACTTGGCGGACTGAACTATGGCTACACCTTC	CASSQLGGLNYGYTF
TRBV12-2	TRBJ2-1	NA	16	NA	TGTGCAAGTCGCTTAGTCCCCCGACAGGGGGATCGTGAGCAGTTCTTC	CASRLVPRQGDREQFF
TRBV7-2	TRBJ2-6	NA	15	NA	TGTGCCAGCAGCCCCAGGGGTGCTGGGGCCAACGTCCTGACTTTC	CASSPRGAGANVLTF
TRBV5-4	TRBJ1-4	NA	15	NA	TGTGCCAGCAGCTTGGGTCGCAAGGATAGTGAAAAACTGTTTTTT	CASSLGRKDSEKLFF
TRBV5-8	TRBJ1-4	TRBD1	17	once	TGTGCCAGCAGCGGAGACCGGGACAAGGGGGCTAACGTGAAACTGTTTTTT	CASSGDRDKGANVKLFF
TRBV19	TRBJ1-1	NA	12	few	TGTGCCAGTAGTATAGTACCCGAGAAAGCTTTCTTT	CASSIVPEKAFF
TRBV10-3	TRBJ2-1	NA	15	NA	TGTGCCATCAGCGCCGAGGGGGGGACCTACAATGAGCAGTTCTTC	CAISAEGGTYNEQFF
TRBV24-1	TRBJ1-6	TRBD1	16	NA	TGTGCCACCAGTGATCCCAAACAGGGGGCCAGTTCACCCCTCCACTTT	CATSDPKQGASSPLHF
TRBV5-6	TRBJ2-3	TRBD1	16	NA	TGTGCCAGCAGCTTGGGACAGGGGGTGGGCACAGATACGCAGTATTTT	CASSLGQGVGTDTQYF
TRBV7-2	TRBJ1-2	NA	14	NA	TGTGCCAGCAGCCCCAAAGGGGGGTACTATGGCTACACCTTC	CASSPKGGYYGYTF
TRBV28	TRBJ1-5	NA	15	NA	TGTGCCAGCAGTTCTGTGTTGGGGAAGGATCAGCCCCAGCATTTT	CASSSVLGKDQPQHF
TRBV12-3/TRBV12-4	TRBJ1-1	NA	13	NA	TGTGCCAGCAGTTTAGTAGGGGACACTGAAGCTTTCTTT	CASSLVGDTEAFF
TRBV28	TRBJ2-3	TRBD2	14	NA	TGTGCCACCCTAGACGGGGGGGCATTTGATACGCAGTATTTT	CATLDGGAFDTQYF
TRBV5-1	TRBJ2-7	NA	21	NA	TGCGCCAGCAGCCTAATCCCGGCGGCGGGGGCCCCACAATTAAGCTCCTACGAGCAGTACTTC	CASSLIPAAGAPQLSSYEQYF
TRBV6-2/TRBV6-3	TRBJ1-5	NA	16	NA	TGTGCCAGCAGCCGAGGGAAGACAGGACCAGGGAATCCCCAGCATTTT	CASSRGKTGPGNPQHF
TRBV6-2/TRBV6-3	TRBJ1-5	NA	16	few	TGTGCCAGCAGTTACCGGTCAAACGCGGGGGGGCAGCCCCAGCATTTT	CASSYRSNAGGQPQHF
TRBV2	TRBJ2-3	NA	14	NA	TGTGCCAGCACCCCCAGTCACCGGGCAGATACGCAGTATTTT	CASTPSHRADTQYF
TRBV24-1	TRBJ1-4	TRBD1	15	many	TGTGCCACCAGTGATGGGGACAGTACTAATGAAAAACTGTTTTTT	CATSDGDSTNEKLFF
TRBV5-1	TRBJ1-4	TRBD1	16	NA	TGCGCCAGCAGCTTACAGGGGACGGGAACTAATGAAAAACTGTTTTTT	CASSLQGTGTNEKLFF
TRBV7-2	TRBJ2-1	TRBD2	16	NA	TGTGCCAGCAGCCCCGGACCGGGGGGTGCCTACAATGAGCAGTTCTTC	CASSPGPGGAYNEQFF
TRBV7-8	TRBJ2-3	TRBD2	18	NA	TGTGCCAGCAGCTCCACGGGCCGTACTAGCGGGGGAGGAGATACGCAGTATTTT	CASSSTGRTSGGGDTQYF
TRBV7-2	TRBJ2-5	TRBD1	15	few	TGTGCCAGCATCCCGTCGACAGGGGCGGGGGAGACCCAGTACTTC	CASIPSTGAGETQYF
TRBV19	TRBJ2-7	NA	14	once	TGTGCCAGTAGTATGAACAGGGGAGGCAACGAGCAGTACTTC	CASSMNRGGNEQYF
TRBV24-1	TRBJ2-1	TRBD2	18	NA	TGTGCCACCAGTGATTTCGGGGCGGGAGGTAATCTGTACAATGAGCAGTTCTTC	CATSDFGAGGNLYNEQFF
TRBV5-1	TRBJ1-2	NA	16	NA	TGCGCCAGCAGCTTGTTTTCCGCCACCGCTAACTATGGCTACACCTTC	CASSLFSATANYGYTF
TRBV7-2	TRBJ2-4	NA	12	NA	TGTGCCAGCAGCCAACCTCAAGACATTCAGTACTTC	CASSQPQDIQYF
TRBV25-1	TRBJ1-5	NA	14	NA	TGTGCCAGCAGTGGGGGGACTCCTAATCAGCCCCAGCATTTT	CASSGGTPNQPQHF
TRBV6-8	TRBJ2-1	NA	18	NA	TGTGCCACCTTTTACCCACGTTTAGCGGTGAACTCCTACAATGAGCAGTTCTTC	CATFYPRLAVNSYNEQFF
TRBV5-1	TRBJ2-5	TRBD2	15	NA	TGCGCCAGCAGCAGACTAGCGGGGGGATGGGAGACCCAGTACTTC	CASSRLAGGWETQYF
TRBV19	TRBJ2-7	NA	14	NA	TGTGCCAGTAGAGTGGGGCGTAACACCTACGAGCAGTACTTC	CASRVGRNTYEQYF
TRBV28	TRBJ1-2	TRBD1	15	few	TGTGCCAGCAGTTTATGGGACAGGGGCCAGGATGGCTACACCTTC	CASSLWDRGQDGYTF